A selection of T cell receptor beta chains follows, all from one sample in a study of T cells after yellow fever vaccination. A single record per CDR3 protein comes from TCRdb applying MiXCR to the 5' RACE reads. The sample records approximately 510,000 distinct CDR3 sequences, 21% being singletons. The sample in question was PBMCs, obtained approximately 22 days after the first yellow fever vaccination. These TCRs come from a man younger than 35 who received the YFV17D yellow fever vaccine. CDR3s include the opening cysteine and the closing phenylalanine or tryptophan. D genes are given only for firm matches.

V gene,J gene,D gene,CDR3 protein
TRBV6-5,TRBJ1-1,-,CASSYFGRRNTEAFF
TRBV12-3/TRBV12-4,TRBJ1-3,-,CASSLAAAATIYF
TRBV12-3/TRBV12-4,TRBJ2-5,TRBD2,CASSSLAGVSRETQYF
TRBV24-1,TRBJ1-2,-,CATSDLQGYGYTF
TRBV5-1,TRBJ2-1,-,CASSFDRQGRSYNEQFF
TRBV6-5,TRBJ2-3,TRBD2,CASSYLGLGGDTQYF
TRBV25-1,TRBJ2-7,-,CASSVQGDEQYF
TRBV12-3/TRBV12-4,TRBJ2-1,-,CASSSCRLGVDCEQFF
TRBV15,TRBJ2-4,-,CATSRDRGRGNIQYF
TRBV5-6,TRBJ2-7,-,CASSGSIGAEQYF
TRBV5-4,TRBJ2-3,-,CASSLKGGQDTDTQYF
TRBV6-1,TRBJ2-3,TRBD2,CASSAMGLAGSTDTQYF
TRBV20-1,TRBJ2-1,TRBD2,CSADSGGAYNEQFF
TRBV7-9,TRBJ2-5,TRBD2,CASSLTRGDPETQYF
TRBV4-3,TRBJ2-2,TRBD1,CASSPSWAGGRTGELFF
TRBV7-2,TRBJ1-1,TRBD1,CASSPRQGAKNTEAFF
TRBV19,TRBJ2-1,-,CASMEGAAREQFF
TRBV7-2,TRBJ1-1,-,CASSSEGRVGTEAFF
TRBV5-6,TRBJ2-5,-,CASKRDGIQETQYF
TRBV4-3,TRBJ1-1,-,CASSQIRTSTEAFF
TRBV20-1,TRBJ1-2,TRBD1,CSATATGTDYGYTF
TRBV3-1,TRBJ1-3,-,CASSQEGQGSGNTIYF
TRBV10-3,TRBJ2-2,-,CAISDRTDTGELFF
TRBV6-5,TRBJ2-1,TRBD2,CASSLTGTSGISGNEQFF
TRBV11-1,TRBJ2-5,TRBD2,CASSPRNSLGLAGKETQYF
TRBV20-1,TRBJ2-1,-,CSASHGPIGYNEQFF
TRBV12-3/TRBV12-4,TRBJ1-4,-,CASCDRSTNEKLFF
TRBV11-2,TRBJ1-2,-,CASSLRGPDRTLNYGYTF
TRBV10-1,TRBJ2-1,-,CASSSLGSEQFF
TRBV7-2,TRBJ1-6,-,CASSLEQELYSPLHF
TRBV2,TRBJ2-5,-,CASTRWARETQYF
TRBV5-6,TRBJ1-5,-,CASSLWAGRGGNQPQHF
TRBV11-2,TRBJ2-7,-,CASSFSTGHSYEQYF
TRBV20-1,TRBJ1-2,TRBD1,CSTPDRGYGYTF
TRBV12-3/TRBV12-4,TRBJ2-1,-,CASSPTVGSPNEQFF
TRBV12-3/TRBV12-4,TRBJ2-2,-,CASSLNGVNTGELFF
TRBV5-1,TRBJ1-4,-,CASSAGQLATNEKLFF
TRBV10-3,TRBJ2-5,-,CAISARAGEGETQYF
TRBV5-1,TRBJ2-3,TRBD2,CASSFLAGSEDTQYF
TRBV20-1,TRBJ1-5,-,CSAWEPNQPQHF
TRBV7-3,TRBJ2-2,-,CASSPRVTGELFF
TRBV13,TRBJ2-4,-,CASSLGYIQYF
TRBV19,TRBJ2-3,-,CASTRVGITDMQYF
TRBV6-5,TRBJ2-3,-,CASSYSPSSSTDTQYF
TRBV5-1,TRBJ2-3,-,CASSLVGGSTDTQYF
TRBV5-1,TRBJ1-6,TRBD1,CASSLDGTDYNSPLHF
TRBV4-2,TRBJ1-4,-,CASSQGSLKTNEKLFF
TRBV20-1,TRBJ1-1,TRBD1,CSARRNPGQVNTEAFF
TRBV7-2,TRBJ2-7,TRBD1,CASSFRTGNNFYEQYF
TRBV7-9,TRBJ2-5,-,CASRLRERQETQYF
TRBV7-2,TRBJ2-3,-,CASSLGGGGQTDTQYF